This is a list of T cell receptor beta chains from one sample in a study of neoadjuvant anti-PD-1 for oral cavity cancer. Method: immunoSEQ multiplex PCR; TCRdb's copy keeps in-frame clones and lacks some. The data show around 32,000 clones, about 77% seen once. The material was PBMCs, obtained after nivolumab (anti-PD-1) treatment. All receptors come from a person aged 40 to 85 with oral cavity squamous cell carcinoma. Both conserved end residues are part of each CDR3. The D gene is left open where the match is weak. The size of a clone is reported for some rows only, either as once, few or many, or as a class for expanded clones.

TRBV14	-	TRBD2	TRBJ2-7	CASSPGGEQYF	TGTGCCAGCAGCCCGGGGGGTGAGCAGTACTTC
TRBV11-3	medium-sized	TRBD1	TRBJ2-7	CASSLDEGQEYEQYF	TGTGCCAGCAGCTTAGATGAGGGACAGGAGTACGAGCAGTACTTC
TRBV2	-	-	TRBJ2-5	CASGGETQYF	TGTGCCAGTGGGGGAGAGACCCAGTACTTC
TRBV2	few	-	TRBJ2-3	CASRERGAPGDTQYF	TGTGCCAGCAGGGAAAGGGGGGCCCCCGGTGATACGCAGTATTTT
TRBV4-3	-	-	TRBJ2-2	CASSLFGIGAGELFF	TGCGCCAGCAGCCTGTTCGGAATAGGTGCCGGGGAGCTGTTTTTT
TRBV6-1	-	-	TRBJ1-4	CATGTSSTNEKLFF	TGTGCCACCGGGACATCTTCAACTAATGAAAAACTGTTTTTT
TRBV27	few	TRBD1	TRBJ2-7	CASSGTGGLEQYF	TGTGCCAGCAGTGGGACAGGGGGCCTCGAGCAGTACTTC
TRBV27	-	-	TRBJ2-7	CASSGEQYF	TGTGCCAGCAGTGGCGAGCAGTACTTC
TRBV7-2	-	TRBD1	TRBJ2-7	CASSLDRTGIYEQYF	TGTGCCAGCAGCTTAGATAGGACAGGGATCTACGAGCAGTACTTC
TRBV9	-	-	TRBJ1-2	CASSVVGGGYTF	TGTGCCAGCAGCGTAGTGGGGGGTGGCTACACCTTC
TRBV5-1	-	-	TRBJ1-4	CASSPGHRGEKLFF	TGCGCCAGCAGCCCCGGACACCGGGGTGAAAAACTGTTTTTT
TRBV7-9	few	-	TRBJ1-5	CASSLGERSNQPQHF	TGTGCCAGCAGCTTAGGAGAGAGGAGCAATCAGCCCCAGCATTTT
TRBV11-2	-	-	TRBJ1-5	CASSLGEGVPQHF	TGTGCCAGCAGCTTAGGGGAGGGCGTGCCCCAGCATTTT
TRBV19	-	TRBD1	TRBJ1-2	CASSGTGAYGYTF	TGTGCCAGTAGTGGTACAGGGGCCTATGGCTACACCTTC
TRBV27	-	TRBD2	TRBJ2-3	CASSLRMGLAADTQYF	TGTGCCAGCAGTTTAAGAATGGGACTAGCGGCGGATACGCAGTATTTT
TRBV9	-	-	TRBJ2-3	CASSVRQNSDTQYF	TGTGCCAGCAGCGTACGACAGAACTCAGATACGCAGTATTTT
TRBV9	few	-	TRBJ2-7	CASSATGHEQYF	TGTGCCAGCAGCGCTACAGGTCACGAGCAGTACTTC
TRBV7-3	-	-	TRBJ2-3	CASSRRGGTDTQYF	TGTGCCAGCAGCCGCAGGGGGGGCACAGATACGCAGTATTTT
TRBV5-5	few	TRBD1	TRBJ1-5	CASSLQGNQPQHF	TGTGCCAGCAGCTTACAGGGGAATCAGCCCCAGCATTTT
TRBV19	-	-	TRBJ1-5	CASSINGPSNQPQHF	TGTGCCAGTAGTATAAACGGTCCTAGCAATCAGCCCCAGCATTTT
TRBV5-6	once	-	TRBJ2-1	CASSLGPMARNEQFF	TGTGCCAGCAGCTTGGGTCCGATGGCACGCAATGAGCAGTTCTTC
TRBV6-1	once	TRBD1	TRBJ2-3	CASIGNRGLGDTQYF	TGTGCCAGCATCGGGAACAGGGGGCTGGGAGATACGCAGTATTTT
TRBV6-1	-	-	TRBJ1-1	CASREGPDTEAFF	TGTGCCAGCAGAGAGGGTCCCGACACTGAAGCTTTCTTT
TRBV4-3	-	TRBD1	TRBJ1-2	CASSLQGGQANYGYTF	TGCGCCAGCAGCCTCCAGGGGGGACAGGCTAACTATGGCTACACCTTC
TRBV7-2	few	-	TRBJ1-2	CASSLPGDYGYTF	TGTGCCAGCAGCCTTCCCGGCGACTATGGCTACACCTTC
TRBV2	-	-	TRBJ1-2	CASSGSPTPVYGYTF	TGTGCCAGCAGCGGGAGCCCGACGCCGGTCTATGGCTACACCTTC
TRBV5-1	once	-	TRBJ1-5	CASSVGGDGGPQHF	TGCGCCAGCAGCGTAGGGGGAGACGGGGGGCCCCAGCATTTT
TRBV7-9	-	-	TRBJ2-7	CASSLYAGFYEQYF	TGTGCCAGCAGCTTATATGCCGGATTTTACGAGCAGTACTTC
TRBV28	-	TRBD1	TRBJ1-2	CASSLGDRISYGYTF	TGTGCCAGCAGTTTAGGGGACAGGATCTCCTATGGCTACACCTTC
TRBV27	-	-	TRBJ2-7	CASSFRDGRSYEQYF	TGTGCCAGCAGTTTTAGAGACGGAAGGTCCTACGAGCAGTACTTC
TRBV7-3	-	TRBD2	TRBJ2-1	CASSRTSGRYNEQFF	TGTGCCAGCAGCCGGACTAGCGGGCGATACAATGAGCAGTTCTTC
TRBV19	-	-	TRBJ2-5	CASSRRPGGETQYF	TGTGCCAGTAGTAGAAGACCAGGCGGGGAGACCCAGTACTTC
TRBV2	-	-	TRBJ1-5	CASSDMRGNQPQHF	TGTGCCAGCAGTGATATGAGGGGCAATCAGCCCCAGCATTTT
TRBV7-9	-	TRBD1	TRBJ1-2	CASSLRRGRDYYGYTF	TGTGCCAGCAGCTTACGCAGGGGGAGGGATTACTATGGCTACACCTTC
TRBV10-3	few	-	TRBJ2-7	CAIRVRESYEQYF	TGTGCCATCAGGGTCCGGGAGTCCTACGAGCAGTACTTC
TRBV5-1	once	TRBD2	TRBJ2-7	CASSPGTSGVNEQYF	TGCGCCAGCAGCCCCGGGACTAGCGGGGTGAACGAGCAGTACTTC
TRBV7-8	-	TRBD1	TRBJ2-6	CASSPALTGVNSGANVLTF	TGTGCCAGCAGCCCGGCGCTGACAGGGGTCAACTCTGGGGCCAACGTCCTGACTTTC
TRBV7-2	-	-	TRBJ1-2	CASSLRYGAIPNGYTF	TGTGCCAGCAGCCTAAGATACGGCGCCATTCCCAATGGCTACACCTTC
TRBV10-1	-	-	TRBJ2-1	CASSKGDFNEQFF	TGCGCCAGCAGTAAAGGGGACTTTAATGAGCAGTTCTTC
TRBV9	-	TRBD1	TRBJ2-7	CASSDRDRGDEQYF	TGTGCCAGCAGCGACCGGGACAGGGGTGACGAGCAGTACTTC
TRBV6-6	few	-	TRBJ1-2	CASSRDGSNYGYTF	TGTGCCAGCAGCCGGGACGGTTCTAACTATGGCTACACCTTC
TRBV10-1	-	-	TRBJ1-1	CASRAGPNTEAFF	TGCGCCAGCCGGGCGGGCCCGAACACTGAAGCTTTCTTT
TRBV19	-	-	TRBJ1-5	CASSSRLSYQPQHF	TGTGCCAGTAGTTCCCGACTTTCTTATCAGCCCCAGCATTTT
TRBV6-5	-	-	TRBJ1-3	CASRRRDGRNTIYF	TGTGCCAGCAGACGACGGGACGGTAGAAACACCATATATTTT
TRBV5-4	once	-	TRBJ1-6	CASSMDSLSSYNSPLHF	TGTGCCAGCAGCATGGACAGTTTGAGCTCCTATAATTCACCCCTCCACTTT
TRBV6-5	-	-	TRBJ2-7	CASSDPGLTYEQYF	TGTGCCAGCAGTGACCCGGGACTGACCTACGAGCAGTACTTC
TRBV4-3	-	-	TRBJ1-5	CASSLHRGQAQHF	TGCGCCAGCAGCCTTCACCGGGGTCAGGCCCAGCATTTT
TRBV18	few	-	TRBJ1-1	CASSPSGVESAFF	TGTGCCAGCTCACCATCAGGGGTCGAGTCAGCTTTCTTT
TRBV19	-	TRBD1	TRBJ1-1	CASSKDRLRVKNTEAFF	TGTGCCAGTAGTAAGGACAGGCTCAGGGTCAAGAACACTGAAGCTTTCTTT
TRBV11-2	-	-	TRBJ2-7	CASRLTTLPSYEQYF	TGTGCCAGCAGGTTAACGACTCTCCCCTCCTACGAGCAGTACTTC
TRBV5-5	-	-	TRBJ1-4	CASSLPTNEKLFF	TGTGCCAGCAGCTTGCCCACTAATGAAAAACTGTTTTTT
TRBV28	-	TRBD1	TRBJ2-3	CASSRTGGPTDTQYF	TGTGCCAGCAGTCGGACAGGGGGCCCCACAGATACGCAGTATTTT
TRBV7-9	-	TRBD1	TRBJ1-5	CASSLVTGGIYQPQHF	TGTGCCAGCAGCTTAGTTACAGGGGGGATATATCAGCCCCAGCATTTT